This TCR beta chain originates from a study of graft-versus-host responses after intestinal transplantation. Sequenced by immunoSEQ multiplex PCR; TCRdb stores in-frame clones only, minus some. The table includes roughly 120,000 clones, 80% to 95% detected once. As for this clone: Its antigen remains unknown.

Study-wide results and limits: Early after transplant, HvG clones declined as circulating GvH clones peaked. Allografts carried high graft-versus-host to host-versus-graft clonal ratios in patients having graft-donor T cell macrochimerism.

CDR3 length: 13 amino acids. The J segment lost 9 bases and the V segment lost 6 bases, leaving 8 bases of the junction unmatched. Germline CDR1 reads MNHNS; CDR2 reads SASEGT. Here the sequenced sample was unstimulated CD8+ T cells sorted from spleen or lymph node cells, taken before intestinal transplant. The TCR sequence derives from a human donor who received an intestinal transplant. The chain links TRBV6-1 to TRBJ2-1, with TRBD1 identical over 7 bases. The CDR3 reads CASRATYRGEQFF. CDR3 DNA: TGTGCCAGCAGGGCAACGTACAGGGGTGAGCAGTTCTTC.